The 24 T cell receptor beta chains below come from one sample, sequenced in a study of T-cell memory formation after mild COVID-19. TCRdb used MiXCR to reprocess the 5' RACE reads, holding one entry per CDR3 protein. This sample has almost 350,000 distinct CDR3 sequences; roughly 19% occur once, and the top ten carry 21%. Input material: PBMCs or a T cell subset sorted from them (not recorded which). The receptors here all came from a man between 18 and 35 years old who had mild COVID-19 (a few samples of this study predate the infection). Cell type and time point are not known.

In nucleotides, the CDR3 is TGTGCCAGCAGCTTCAGTGGAGGGAGTAACACTGAAGCTTTCTTT. It specifies CASSFSGGSNTEAFF. The chain has TRBV7-3 and TRBJ1-1; no clear D. V lost 3 bases and J 2 bases, leaving 13 bases between the germline ends. CDR1 and CDR2 from the germline V gene are SGHTA and FQGTGA. The CDR3 consists of 15 residues.

This clonotype was seen more than once but under ten times. One end of the junction is discordant with germline, which a read error may explain. The gene calls are TRBV4-3 and TRBJ2-1; D is unresolved. In germline, CDR1 is LGHNA, CDR2 YSLEER. This CDR3 is 14 amino acids long. For the CDR3, the DNA is TGCGCCAGCAGCCAAGTCTGGCCTGGCGAGCATTCAATCTTC. It is translated as CASSQVWPGEHSIF.

In this sample, this clonotype turned up a few times. This chain joins TRBV12-3 or TRBV12-4 and TRBJ2-7, with a possible D match to TRBD1 (6 bases). V was cut by 1 base and J by 5 bases, with 9 bases left in between. The CDR3 has 13 amino acids. The CDR3 coding sequence is TGTGCCAGCAGTTTAGGGAACAGGGACGAGCAGTACTTC. Its protein is CASSLGNRDEQYF.

This sequence joins TRBV6-5 and TRBJ2-3, with TRBD2 matching over 9 bases. Trimming removed 2 bases from V and 8 bases from J; junction bases left unmatched: 14. Per the germline V gene, CDR1 is MNHEY and CDR2 is SVGAGI. CDR3 size: 17 residues. The CDR3 loop reads CASSYPGMSGGWGTQYF. For the CDR3, the DNA is TGTGCCAGCAGTTACCCTGGAATGAGCGGGGGGTGGGGTACGCAGTATTTT.

This chain joins TRBV7-2 and TRBJ1-2; D perhaps matches TRBD1 (6 bases). The CDR3 consists of 14 residues. Per the germline V gene, CDR1 is SGHTA and CDR2 is FQGNSA. V lost 0 bases to trimming and J lost 11 bases, with 16 bases between them. CDR3 amino acids: CASSLALDSREYTF. CDR3 bases: TGTGCCAGCAGCTTAGCCCTGGACAGCCGGGAGTACACCTTC.

The genes are TRBV2 and TRBJ2-7, with a tentative D call TRBD2 (6 bases). The CDR3 contains 13 residues. V lost 6 bases and J 5 bases, leaving 14 bases between the germline ends. CDR1 and CDR2 from the germline V gene are SNHLY and FYNNEI. Here the CDR3 DNA reads TGTGCCAGCAGGTTCGGGGGAGTCCACGAGCAGTACTTC. Translated: CASRFGGVHEQYF. Filled out from reference TRBV2 and TRBJ2-7, the complete variable domain reads EPEVTQTPSHQVTQMGQEVILRCVPISNHLYFYWYRQILGQKVEFLVSFYNNEISEKSEIFDDQFSVERPDGSNFTLKIRSTKLEDSAMYFCASRFGGVHEQYFGPGTRLTVT.

The chain recombines TRBV5-1 with TRBJ2-5; TRBD1 might be the D (5 bases). Per the germline V gene, CDR1 is SGHRS and CDR2 is YFSETQ. This CDR3 comprises 14 residues. Trimming shortened V by 1 base and J by 2 bases, and 9 bases separated the two germline ends. CDR3 amino acids: CASSLWGLQETQYF. The CDR3 DNA reads TGCGCCAGCAGCTTGTGGGGCTTACAAGAGACCCAGTACTTC.

The genes are TRBV7-2 and TRBJ1-2, with TRBD1 matching over 10 bases. The CDR3 loop spans 15 amino acids. Germline CDR1 reads SGHTA; CDR2 reads FQGNSA. Unmatched junction bases numbered 12, after V lost 6 bases and J lost 8 bases. This CDR3 reads CASRLTGGRLRGYTF. The CDR3 DNA reads as TGTGCCAGCAGACTGACAGGGGGCCGTTTGAGAGGCTACACCTTC.

The chain is built from TRBV7-3 and TRBJ2-2; D unclear. The CDR3 sequence is 14 residues long. CDR1 and CDR2 from the germline V gene are SGHTA and FQGTGA. Trimming removed 4 bases at V and 7 bases at J, with 13 bases between. For the CDR3, the DNA is TGTGCCAGCAGCTCTCGGAGTGGTGGCGGGGAGCTGTTTTTT. Translation gives CASSSRSGGGELFF.

This clonotype was observed a handful of times. The gene calls are TRBV7-2 and TRBJ1-6; the D is unclear. CDR1 is SGHTA and CDR2 is FQGNSA in the germline V gene. This CDR3 spans 14 amino acids. The V and J ends lost 0 bases and 10 bases respectively, with 10 bases between them. DNA for the CDR3: TGTGCCAGCAGCTTAGCTCTGTTGGAATCACCCCTCCACTTT. This encodes CASSLALLESPLHF.

V gene TRBV29-1 combines with J gene TRBJ1-1; D unresolved. This CDR3 has 13 residues. V was cut by 5 bases and J by 0 bases, with 10 bases left in between. Germline CDR1 and CDR2: SQVTM and ANQGSEA. This CDR3 is CSVRELMNTEAFF. For the CDR3, the DNA is TGCAGCGTTCGGGAGTTGATGAACACTGAAGCTTTCTTT. Drawing the rest from reference TRBV29-1 and TRBJ1-1, the complete variable domain is SAVISQKPSRDICQRGTSLTIQCQVDSQVTMMFWYRQQPGQSLTLIATANQGSEATYESGFVIDKFPISRPNLTFSTLTVSNMSPEDSSIYLCSVRELMNTEAFFGQGTRLTVV.

This sequence joins TRBV11-2 and TRBJ2-5; D is uncertain. The CDR3 is 12 amino acids. Looked up from germline, CDR1 is SGHAT and CDR2 is FQNNGV. The V end lost 1 base, the J end lost 5 bases, and 5 bases lay between the germline ends. The CDR3 nucleotides read TGTGCCAGCAGCTTAGGATACGAGACCCAGTACTTC. The encoded protein is CASSLGYETQYF.

The chain couples TRBV6-1 to TRBJ1-2; D is unclear. V shed 6 bases and J shed 8 bases, with 10 bases lying between them. The germline V gene has CDR1 MNHNS and CDR2 SASEGT. The CDR3 length is 11 residues. This CDR3 is CASRSESGYTF. Here the CDR3 DNA reads TGTGCCAGCAGGAGCGAAAGCGGCTACACCTTC.

The chain couples TRBV23-1 to TRBJ1-2; no reliable D call. TRBV23-1 belongs to the ORF category, with a function that is uncertain. The V gene lost 3 bases and the J gene lost 6 bases, with 5 bases spanning the gap. CDR3 length: 11 residues. The chain's CDR3 is CASSHRDGYTF. CDR3 nucleotide sequence: TGCGCCAGCAGTCATCGGGATGGCTACACCTTC.

The sample holds a few counts of this clonotype. The V and J genes are TRBV5-1 and TRBJ2-1; D ambiguous. Germline V gene lookup returns CDR1 SGHRS and CDR2 YFSETQ. V lost 2 bases and J 9 bases, leaving 12 bases between the germline ends. The CDR3 sequence is 13 residues long. CDR3 loop: CASSLDLPSEQFF. CDR3 DNA: TGCGCCAGCAGCTTAGACCTCCCGAGTGAGCAGTTCTTC.

Only a few counts were recorded for this clonotype. The CDR3 is CASSYVLAGSEQYV. In DNA form, the CDR3 reads TGTGCCAGCAGTTACGTCCTAGCGGGGAGCGAGCAGTACGTC. The chain combines TRBV6-2 or TRBV6-3 with TRBJ2-7; 9 nucleotides match TRBD2. The ends lost 2 bases at V and 6 bases at J; junction bases unmatched: 5. This CDR3 spans 14 amino acids. CDR1 is MNHEY and CDR2 is SVGEGT in the germline V gene.

This clonotype was seen more than once but under ten times. V gene TRBV5-1 combines with J gene TRBJ2-2, with TRBD2 identical over 12 bases. The CDR3 spans 15 residues. The germline CDR1 and CDR2 sequences are SGHRS and YFSETQ. V shed 4 bases and J 5 bases; nucleotides not matched to a gene: 3. As DNA, the CDR3 is TGCGCCAGCAGCATGACTAGCGGGGGAACCGGGGAGCTGTTTTTT. It is translated as CASSMTSGGTGELFF. The entire variable domain, with the rest obtained from reference TRBV5-1 and TRBJ2-2, is as follows: KAGVTQTPRYLIKTRGQQVTLSCSPISGHRSVSWYQQTPGQGLQFLFEYFSETQRNKGNFPGRFSGRQFSNSRSEMNVSTLELGDSALYLCASSMTSGGTGELFFGEGSRLTVL.

This chain joins TRBV28 and TRBJ2-7, with D perhaps TRBD1 or TRBD2 (6 bases each). Trimming took 3 bases from V and 7 from J, leaving 10 bases between them. The germline V gene encodes CDR1 MDHEN and CDR2 SYDVKM. The CDR3 is 12 residues long. The CDR3 sequence is CASSFRGAEQYV. CDR3 coding DNA: TGTGCCAGCAGTTTTAGGGGGGCAGAGCAGTACGTC.

This clonotype occurred a few times. The chain uses TRBV6-2 or TRBV6-3 and TRBJ1-1; D is uncertain. CDR3 size: 13 residues. Germline V gene sequence: CDR1 MNHEY, CDR2 SVGEGT. The germline V and J ends were trimmed by 6 bases and 2 bases, with 10 bases remaining between them. DNA of the CDR3: TGTGCCAGCAGAACACGGAAAAACACTGAAGCTTTCTTT. This translates into CASRTRKNTEAFF.

The table lists this clonotype with a few counts. The chain recombines TRBV11-2 with TRBJ1-1, with 8 bases matching TRBD1. Germline CDR1 SGHAT, CDR2 FQNNGV. The CDR3 runs 15 residues. V lost 6 bases, J lost 1 base, and 7 bases stayed unmatched. The CDR3 DNA reads as TGTGCCAGCAGTCCAGCCGGGACAGGGAACACTGAAGCTTTCTTT. Protein: CASSPAGTGNTEAFF. Variable domain in full (rest from reference TRBV11-2 and TRBJ1-1): EAGVAQSPRYKIIEKRQSVAFWCNPISGHATLYWYQQILGQGPKLLIQFQNNGVVDDSQLPKDRFSAERLKGVDSTLKIQPAKLEDSAVYLCASSPAGTGNTEAFFGQGTRLTVV.

The J gene is TRBJ2-3, the V gene TRBV9; 8 positions match TRBD1. The CDR3 contains 16 residues. Germline loops: CDR1 SGDLS, CDR2 YYNGEE. The J segment lost 2 bases and the V segment lost 2 bases, leaving 7 bases of the junction unmatched. The CDR3 DNA follows: TGTGCCAGCAGCGTGACAGGGGATTTCTACACAGATACGCAGTATTTT. As protein: CASSVTGDFYTDTQYF. The whole variable domain, remainder taken from reference TRBV9 and TRBJ2-3, is DSGVTQTPKHLITATGQRVTLRCSPRSGDLSVYWYQQSLDQGLQFLIQYYNGEERAKGNILERFSAQQFPDLHSELNLSSLELGDSALYFCASSVTGDFYTDTQYFGPGTRLTVL.

The table lists this clonotype with a few counts. The gene calls are TRBV20-1 and TRBJ1-2, with 7 bases that match TRBD1. V lost 5 bases to trimming and J lost 4 bases; unmatched junction nucleotides: 4. Looked up from germline, CDR1 is DFQATT and CDR2 is SNEGSKA (reference sequence). The CDR3 runs to 12 residues. The CDR3 sequence: CSAFRDSYGYTF. The CDR3 coding sequence is TGCAGTGCTTTCCGGGACAGCTATGGCTACACCTTC.

This chain connects TRBV7-9 to TRBJ2-3; 9 bases are a match to TRBD2. Germline lookup yields CDR1 SEHNR and CDR2 FQNEAQ (reference sequence). This CDR3 is 16 amino acids long. The V and J ends lost 4 bases and 1 base, in that order; junction bases with no gene match: 6. The CDR3 coding sequence is TGTGCCAGCAGCTCATATAGCGGGGGAGGCACAGATACGCAGTATTTT. Amino acids: CASSSYSGGGTDTQYF.

This clonotype appeared a few times. The V and J genes are TRBV15 and TRBJ1-2, with D possibly matching TRBD1 (5 bases). CDR3 length: 13 residues. Per the germline V gene, CDR1 is LNHNV and CDR2 is YYDKDF (reference sequence). Trimming removed 6 bases at V and 6 bases at J, with 14 bases between. Here the CDR3 reads CATRPDRAHGYTF. CDR3 sequence (DNA): TGTGCCACCAGGCCAGACAGAGCACATGGCTACACCTTC. The full variable domain, its missing parts supplied by reference TRBV15 and TRBJ1-2, is DAMVIQNPRYQVTQFGKPVTLSCSQTLNHNVMYWYQQKSSQAPKLLFHYYDKDFNNEADTPDNFQSRRPNTSFCFLDIRSPGLGDTAMYLCATRPDRAHGYTFGSGTRLTVV.